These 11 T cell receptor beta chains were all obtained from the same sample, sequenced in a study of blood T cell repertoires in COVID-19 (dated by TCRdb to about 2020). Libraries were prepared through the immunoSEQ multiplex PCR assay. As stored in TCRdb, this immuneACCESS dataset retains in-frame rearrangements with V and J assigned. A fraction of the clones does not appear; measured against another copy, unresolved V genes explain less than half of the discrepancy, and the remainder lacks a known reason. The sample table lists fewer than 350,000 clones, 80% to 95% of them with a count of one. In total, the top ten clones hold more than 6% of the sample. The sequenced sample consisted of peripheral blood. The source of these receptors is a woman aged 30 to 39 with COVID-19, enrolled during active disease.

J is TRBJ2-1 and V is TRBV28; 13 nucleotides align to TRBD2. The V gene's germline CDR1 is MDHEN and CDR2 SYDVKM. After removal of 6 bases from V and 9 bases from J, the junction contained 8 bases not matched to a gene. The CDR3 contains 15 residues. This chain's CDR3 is CASSPPGLAGSEQFF. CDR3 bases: TGTGCCAGCAGCCCCCCGGGACTAGCGGGGAGTGAGCAGTTCTTC.

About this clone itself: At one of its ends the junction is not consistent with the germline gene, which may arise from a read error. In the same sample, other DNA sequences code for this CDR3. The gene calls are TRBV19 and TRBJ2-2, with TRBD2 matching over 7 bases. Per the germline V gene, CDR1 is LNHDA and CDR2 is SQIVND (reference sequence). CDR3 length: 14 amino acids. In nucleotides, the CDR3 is TGTGCCAGTAGTATAGCCGGGGGGACCGGGGAACTGTTTTTT. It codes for CASSIAGGTGELFF.

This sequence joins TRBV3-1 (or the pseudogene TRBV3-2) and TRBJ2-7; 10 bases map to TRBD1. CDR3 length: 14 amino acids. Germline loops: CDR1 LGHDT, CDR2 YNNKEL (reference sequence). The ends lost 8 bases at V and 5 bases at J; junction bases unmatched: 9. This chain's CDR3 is CASGGTGEVDEQYF. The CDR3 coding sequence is TGTGCCAGCGGGGGGACAGGGGAGGTTGACGAGCAGTACTTC.

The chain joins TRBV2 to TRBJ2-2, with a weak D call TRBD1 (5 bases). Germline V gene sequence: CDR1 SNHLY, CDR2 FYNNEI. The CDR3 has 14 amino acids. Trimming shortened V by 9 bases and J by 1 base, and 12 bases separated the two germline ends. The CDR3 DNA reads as TGTGCCAGGAGCCGCCAGGGGAACACCGGGGAGCTGTTTTTT. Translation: CARSRQGNTGELFF.

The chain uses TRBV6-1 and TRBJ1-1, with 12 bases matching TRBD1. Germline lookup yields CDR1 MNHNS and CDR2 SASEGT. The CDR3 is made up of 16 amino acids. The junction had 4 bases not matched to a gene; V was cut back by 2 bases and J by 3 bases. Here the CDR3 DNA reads TGTGCCAGCAGTGAAAGGGACAGGGGGCGTTACACTGAAGCTTTCTTT. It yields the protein CASSERDRGRYTEAFF.

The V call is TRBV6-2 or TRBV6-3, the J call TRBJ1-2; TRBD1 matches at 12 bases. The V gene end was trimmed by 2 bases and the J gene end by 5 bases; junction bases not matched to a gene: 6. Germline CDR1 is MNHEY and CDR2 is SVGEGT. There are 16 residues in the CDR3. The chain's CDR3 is CASSYPGQGAKYGYTF. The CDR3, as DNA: TGTGCCAGCAGTTACCCGGGACAGGGGGCGAAGTATGGCTACACCTTC.

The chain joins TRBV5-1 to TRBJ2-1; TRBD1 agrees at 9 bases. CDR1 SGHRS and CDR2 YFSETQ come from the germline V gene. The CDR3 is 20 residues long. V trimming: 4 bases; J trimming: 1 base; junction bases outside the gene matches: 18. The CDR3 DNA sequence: TGCGCCAGCAGCCTACGAAGGGGAGACAGGGGGACCTATTCCTACAATGAGCAGTTCTTC. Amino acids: CASSLRRGDRGTYSYNEQFF.

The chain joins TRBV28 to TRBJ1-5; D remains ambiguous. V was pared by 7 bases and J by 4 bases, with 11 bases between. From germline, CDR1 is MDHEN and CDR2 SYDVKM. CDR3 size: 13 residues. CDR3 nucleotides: TGTGCCAGCACCCTAACTATAAATCAGCCCCAGCATTTT. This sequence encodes CASTLTINQPQHF.

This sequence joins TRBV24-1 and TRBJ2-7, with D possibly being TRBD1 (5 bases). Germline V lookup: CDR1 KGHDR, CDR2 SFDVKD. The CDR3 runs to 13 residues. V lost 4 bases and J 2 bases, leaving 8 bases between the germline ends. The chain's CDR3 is CATSDPTAYEQYF. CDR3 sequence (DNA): TGTGCCACCAGTGACCCGACAGCCTACGAGCAGTACTTC.

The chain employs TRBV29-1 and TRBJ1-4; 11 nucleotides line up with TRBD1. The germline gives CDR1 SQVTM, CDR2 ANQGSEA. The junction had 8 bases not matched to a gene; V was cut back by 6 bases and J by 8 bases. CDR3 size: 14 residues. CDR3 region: CSVWTGGAGEKLFF. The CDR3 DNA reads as TGCAGCGTCTGGACAGGGGGCGCGGGGGAAAAACTGTTTTTT.

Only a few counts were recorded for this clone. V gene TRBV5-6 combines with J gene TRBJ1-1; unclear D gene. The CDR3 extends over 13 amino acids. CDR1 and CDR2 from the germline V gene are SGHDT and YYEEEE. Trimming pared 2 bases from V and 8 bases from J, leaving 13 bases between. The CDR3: CASSFPSGLEAFF. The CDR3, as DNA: TGTGCCAGCAGCTTTCCATCGGGATTGGAAGCTTTCTTT.